A single sample is the source of the 12 T cell receptor beta chains below, sequenced in a study of metastatic and nonmetastatic thyroid tumors. Patients had received no treatment of any kind before thyroid surgery. TCRdb reanalyzed the PCR reads with MiXCR. This table holds tens of thousands of clones, under 25% found once. The sequencing input was blood. All receptors come from a female donor with papillary thyroid cancer or a benign thyroid nodule (not recorded which). Some clones in this sample may be carry-over from other donors' samples.

This clone was seen more than once but under ten times. The CDR3 end shows no conserved phenylalanine or tryptophan, and so a read error is likely. The chain combines TRBV6-1 with TRBJ2-5; TRBD2 aligns across 7 bases. The germline CDR1 and CDR2 sequences are MNHNS and SASEGT. This CDR3 region has 14 residues. The ends lost 8 bases at V and 5 bases at J; junction bases unmatched: 11. This chain's CDR3 is CASGLVLPSETQYL. The CDR3 DNA is TGTGCCAGCGGACTAGTCCTTCCTTCGGAGACCCAGTACCTC.

This clone was seen a few times. The conserved closing phenylalanine or tryptophan is absent in this CDR3, likely reflecting a read error. The V call is TRBV28, the J call TRBJ2-5; D possibly corresponds to TRBD2 (6 bases). The CDR3 extends over 16 amino acids. Germline CDR1 and CDR2: MDHEN and SYDVKM. CDR3 amino acids: CAISFAGRTSGETQYL. CDR3 bases: TGTGCCATCAGTTTCGCGGGACGGACTTCGGGGGAGACCCAGTACCTC.

This clone was counted only a few times. The rearrangement links TRBV6-1 to TRBJ1-3, with a weak D call TRBD1 (6 bases). In germline, CDR1 is MNHNS, CDR2 SASEGT. This CDR3 comprises 14 residues. V lost 7 bases to trimming and J lost 0 bases, with 10 bases between them. The CDR3 protein is CASTRTVSGNTIYF. CDR3 nucleotides: TGTGCCAGCACCCGGACAGTCTCTGGAAACACCATATATTTT.

This clone was picked up a small number of times. This chain links TRBV27 with TRBJ1-1; D gene unclear. The CDR3 length is 12 residues. Germline-derived CDR1 and CDR2 are MNHEY and SMNVEV (reference sequence). Between the trimmed V and J ends, which lost 5 bases and 0 bases, there was a span of 4 bases. CDR3 sequence (DNA): TGTGCCAGCAGTCGGATGAACACTGAAGCTTTCTTT. This encodes CASSRMNTEAFF.

This chain connects TRBV6-1 to TRBJ2-5; D possibly corresponds to TRBD2 (7 bases). Germline V gene lookup returns CDR1 MNHNS and CDR2 SASEGT. Trimming shortened V by 1 base and J by 5 bases, and 17 bases separated the two germline ends. CDR3 length: 16 residues. The CDR3 nucleotides read TGTGCCAGCAGTGAAGGAGCGGGGATAGGGGGGGAGACCCAGTACTTC. Translation gives CASSEGAGIGGETQYF.

This clone was seen a few times. V and J are TRBV27 and TRBJ2-2, with TRBD1 identical over 8 bases. Germline-derived CDR1 and CDR2 are MNHEY and SMNVEV (reference sequence). The CDR3 length is 14 residues. V lost 7 bases, J lost 8 bases, and 9 bases stayed unmatched. For the CDR3, the DNA is TGTGCCAGCACCGACAGGGGAGTCACTGGGGAGCTGTTTTTT. Its protein is CASTDRGVTGELFF.

The CDR3: CATSDGTTTGELFF. The CDR3 nucleotides are TGTGCCACCAGTGATGGGACCACTACCGGGGAGCTGTTTTTT. The rearrangement uses TRBV24-1 and TRBJ2-2; D possibly uses TRBD1 or TRBD2 (5 bases each). The ends were cut back, 3 bases at V and 5 bases at J, with 9 bases in the middle. The CDR3 runs 14 residues. Germline CDR1 and CDR2: KGHDR and SFDVKD.

This clone was seen a few times. The genes are TRBV2 and TRBJ2-7; TRBD1 agrees at 9 bases. J was trimmed by 4 bases and V by 6 bases; bases with no gene match: 10. Germline V lookup: CDR1 SNHLY, CDR2 FYNNEI. The CDR3 consists of 15 residues. The CDR3 DNA reads TGTGCCAGCAGCGTTGCCGGGACAGGGAATTACGAGCAGTACTTC. Protein product: CASSVAGTGNYEQYF.

This sequence joins TRBV27 and TRBJ1-6; 9 nucleotides agree with TRBD1. The ends lost 7 bases at V and 7 bases at J; junction bases unmatched: 8. CDR3 size: 15 residues. CDR1 is MNHEY and CDR2 is SMNVEV in the germline V gene (reference sequence). The CDR3 DNA sequence: TGTGCCAGCATCCTAGGGGACAGGGAAAATTCACCCCTCCACTTT. It codes for CASILGDRENSPLHF.

This clone occurred many times. The CDR3 bases are TGCAGCGTCGAGGGACAGGGGGCTTCTGAAGCTTTCTTT. Translation: CSVEGQGASEAFF. This chain uses TRBV29-1 with TRBJ1-1; 12 bases are a match to TRBD1. Per the germline V gene, CDR1 is SQVTM and CDR2 is ANQGSEA. This CDR3 is built from 13 residues. With V trimmed by 6 bases and J by 6 bases, 5 bases remained unmatched.

This clone was counted many times. This chain uses TRBV12-3 or TRBV12-4 with TRBJ1-5; D is unclear. V shed 2 bases and J shed 3 bases, with 11 bases lying between them. The CDR3 totals 15 residues. CDR3 protein: CASSLRSRNNQPQHF. DNA of the CDR3: TGTGCCAGCAGTTTAAGAAGCAGGAACAATCAGCCCCAGCATTTT.

This clone was counted only a few times. V usage is TRBV28 and J usage is TRBJ2-2; D gene unclear. Looked up from germline, CDR1 is MDHEN and CDR2 is SYDVKM. The V end lost 3 bases, the J end lost 5 bases, and 10 bases lay between the germline ends. The CDR3 is made up of 14 amino acids. The DNA of the CDR3 is TGTGCCAGCAGTTTCTCTCCCGGGACCGGGGAGCTGTTTTTT. Protein sequence: CASSFSPGTGELFF.